This T cell receptor (beta chain) was documented in a study of beta chain features in type 1 diabetes. Overall study results and limits: A definitive answer on HLA type influencing TCRB rearrangement was not reached here. A moderate, significant TCRB CDR3 shortening appeared in type 1 diabetes across four CD4+ subsets.

This clone was seen a handful of times. The antigen is not known. The CDR3 runs 13 residues. J gave up 8 bases and V 5 bases, and 7 bases lay outside the gene matches. CDR1 SEHNR and CDR2 FQNEAQ come from the germline V gene (reference sequence). The study reverse transcribed the entire isolated RNA, so it sequenced expressed TCRB transcripts. Method: immunoSEQ multiplex PCR; TCRdb's copy keeps in-frame clones and lacks some. In the table there are 300,000 or so clones, around 15% of which are singletons. Per donor, one heparinised blood draw averaged roughly 110 mL. Sequenced: naive CD4+ T cells from blood. This sequence originates from a young man with type 1 diabetes. The chain links TRBV7-9 to TRBJ2-5; 8 nucleotides agree with TRBD1. As DNA, the CDR3 is TGTGCCAGCAGCCCGGCGGACAGGGCTACCCAGTACTTC. Translation gives CASSPADRATQYF.